This T cell receptor beta chain comes out of a study of early T cells in non-severe SARS-CoV-2 infection. This clonotype turned up a few times. Its cognate antigen is unknown. General study results and limits: Matching with VDJdb favored anti-spike CD8 responses (missing private and CD4 specificities).

One entry per CDR3 protein results from TCRdb running MiXCR on the 5' RACE reads. The repertoire includes more than 40,000 distinct CDR3 sequences, less than 8.5% of them detected once, and roughly 8% sits in the top ten. Sequencing was carried out using whole blood. The clonotype originates from an adult who was a healthcare worker with PCR-confirmed SARS-CoV-2 infection or an uninfected control (not recorded which).

The CDR3 nucleotides are TGTGCCAGCAGTTTATCCTTCCTCGACCAGGGTAACGAGCAGTACTTC. It yields the protein CASSLSFLDQGNEQYF. This chain uses TRBV28 with TRBJ2-7; maybe TRBD1 (5 bases). This CDR3 is built from 16 residues. Looked up from germline, CDR1 is MDHEN and CDR2 is SYDVKM. V was pared by 1 base and J by 5 bases, with 18 bases between.